What follows is one TCR beta chain and its context. No antigen is known for it. The repertoire was sequenced with immunoSEQ multiplex PCR; TCRdb's copy has only in-frame clones and lacks some. The sample has under 200,000 clones, about 95% seen once. The data derive from a study of T cell responses to AZD1222 COVID-19 vaccine. Study-wide results and limits: Dominant CD4 TCR responses targeted spike regions 160-218 and 743-854.

Germline CDR1 is LGHNA and CDR2 is YNFKEQ. The V gene lost 0 bases and the J gene lost 4 bases, with 7 bases spanning the gap. The length of the CDR3 is 14 residues. The source material was peripheral blood, sampled on day 0 of AZD1222 vaccination. The origin of this receptor is an adult in good health. This chain connects TRBV4-2 to TRBJ1-5; D gene ambiguous. CDR3 sequence: CASSQDLSNQPQHF. The CDR3 DNA reads TGTGCCAGCAGCCAAGATTTGTCAAATCAGCCCCAGCATTTT.